The 12 T cell receptor beta chains below were found in one sample sequenced in a study of blood T cell repertoires in COVID-19. Profiling relied on immunoSEQ multiplex PCR, and the TCRdb table lists in-frame clones only, not all of them. The sample lists 400,000 to 500,000 clones; approximately 90% were seen once. The sample consisted of PBMCs or T cells enriched from blood (not recorded which). The source is a woman aged 40 to 50 who had recovered from COVID-19.

Turning to this clone: Other DNA sequences in this sample translate to the same CDR3. The gene calls are TRBV10-1 and TRBJ1-2; TRBD1 might be the D (5 bases). Germline V lookup: CDR1 WNHNN, CDR2 SYGVQD (reference sequence). With 0 bases removed from V and 5 bases from J, the gap between germline ends came to 7 bases. The CDR3 is made up of 13 amino acids. The CDR3 DNA reads as TGCGCCAGCAGTGAGTCGACAGATTATGGCTACACCTTC. Translation: CASSESTDYGYTF.

The rearrangement uses TRBV2 and TRBJ2-7; TRBD1 might be the D (5 bases). CDR1 is SNHLY and CDR2 is FYNNEI in the germline V gene. V lost 6 bases, J lost 3 bases, and 15 bases lay in between. This CDR3 is 14 amino acids long. CDR3 sequence reads: CASRSRGHLYEQYF. CDR3 coding DNA: TGTGCCAGCAGGTCCAGAGGACACCTCTACGAGCAGTACTTC.

The chain uses TRBV6-5 and TRBJ2-5; 10 nucleotides align to TRBD1. The V segment lost 2 bases and the J segment 7 bases; nucleotides outside the gene matches: 10. CDR3 size: 16 residues. Germline CDR1 is MNHEY and CDR2 is SVGAGI. As DNA, the CDR3 is TGTGCCAGCAGTTACACTGCGGGACAGGGGCTGACGACCCAGTACTTC. Its translation is CASSYTAGQGLTTQYF.

The chain links TRBV24-1 to TRBJ2-1; TRBD2 matches 13 bases. J gave up 9 bases and V 6 bases, and 13 bases lay outside the gene matches. Germline values: CDR1 KGHDR, CDR2 SFDVKD. The CDR3 covers 17 residues. As DNA, the CDR3 is TGTGCCACCAGTTCTAGTCTTGGACTAGCGGGAGAAGGTGAGCAGTTCTTC. Translation gives CATSSSLGLAGEGEQFF.

V and J are TRBV19 and TRBJ1-4; 8 nucleotides match TRBD1. In germline, CDR1 is LNHDA, CDR2 SQIVND (reference sequence). J lost 0 bases, V lost 5 bases, and 5 bases had no gene match. The CDR3 spans 16 residues. This CDR3 reads CASSSHRGATNEKLFF. The CDR3 nucleotides are TGTGCCAGTAGTTCTCACAGGGGGGCAACTAATGAAAAACTGTTTTTT.

The chain joins TRBV4-2 to TRBJ1-2, with 8 bases aligning to TRBD1. Germline CDR1 and CDR2: LGHNA and YNFKEQ. Trimming removed 1 base from V and 7 bases from J; junction bases left unmatched: 11. The CDR3 is 16 residues long. DNA of the CDR3: TGTGCCAGCAGCCAAGGAGCACAGGGGGATGGTAGTGGCTACACCTTC. It yields the protein CASSQGAQGDGSGYTF.

This chain links TRBV7-8 with TRBJ1-1, with 7 bases fitting TRBD1. The germline CDR1 and CDR2 sequences are SGHVS and FQNEAQ. Trimming at V came to 2 bases and at J to 2 bases, leaving 17 bases not matched to a gene. The CDR3 is 19 residues long. In nucleotides, the CDR3 is TGTGCCAGCAGCTTATATGCGGGCGGGCAGGGGGTTGGAAACACTGAAGCTTTCTTT. This translates into CASSLYAGGQGVGNTEAFF.

V gene TRBV25-1 combines with J gene TRBJ2-5; D not certain. CDR3 length equals 14 residues. Trimming shortened V by 3 bases and J by 5 bases, and 13 bases separated the two germline ends. Germline CDR1 MGHDK, CDR2 SYGVNS. CDR3 nucleotides: TGTGCCAGCAGTGACGTCGGGTTTTTTGAGACCCAGTACTTC. It encodes CASSDVGFFETQYF.

This sequence joins TRBV2 and TRBJ2-7, with D perhaps TRBD1 (6 bases). The CDR3 is 14 amino acids. The V end lost 11 bases, the J end lost 3 bases, and 20 bases lay between the germline ends. The V gene's germline CDR1 is SNHLY and CDR2 FYNNEI. The chain's CDR3 is CAGTTRDTYYEQYF. The CDR3 nucleotides are TGTGCCGGAACGACCCGGGACACCTACTACGAGCAGTACTTC.

The rearrangement links TRBV11-2 to TRBJ2-7; TRBD1 agrees at 7 bases. This CDR3 region has 15 residues. The V gene's germline CDR1 is SGHAT and CDR2 FQNNGV. The ends lost 2 bases at V and 7 bases at J; junction bases unmatched: 11. The CDR3 spells CASSLSQTGVGEQYF. CDR3 DNA: TGTGCCAGCAGCTTATCCCAAACAGGGGTAGGGGAGCAGTACTTC.

The chain is built from TRBV12-3 or TRBV12-4 and TRBJ1-2, with a weak D call TRBD1 (5 bases). The CDR3 is 13 amino acids. The V end lost 6 bases, the J end lost 7 bases, and 15 bases lay between the germline ends. The CDR3 sequence is CASSRDRGGGYTF. The CDR3 nucleotides are TGTGCCAGCAGCCGGGACCGGGGAGGTGGCTACACCTTC.

The chain joins TRBV27 to TRBJ1-2, with D possibly being TRBD1 (5 bases). Trimming removed 2 bases at V and 2 bases at J, with 12 bases between. The CDR3 is made up of 15 amino acids. Germline assignment: CDR1 MNHEY and CDR2 SMNVEV (reference sequence). The CDR3 sequence is CASSLVSGGNYGYTF. The CDR3, as DNA: TGTGCCAGCAGTTTAGTGAGCGGGGGGAACTATGGCTACACCTTC.